Listed here is a single T cell receptor (beta chain). Germline CDR1 is ENHRY and CDR2 is SYGVKD. This CDR3 is 15 amino acids long. J gave up 0 bases and V 6 bases, and 5 bases lay outside the gene matches. Repertoires were generated with immunoSEQ multiplex PCR, while TCRdb's copy carries only in-frame clones and drops some. The sample includes under 250,000 clones, 84% seen only once; the top ten take 4% to 4.5%. The record originates from a study of blood T cell repertoires in COVID-19. Turning to the study itself: The United States, Italy and Spain provided the acute and convalescent COVID-19 samples. Sources were T cells, B-cell-depleted T cells, or PBMCs; the material itself was cDNA or gDNA.

The chain combines TRBV10-3 with TRBJ1-3; TRBD1 agrees at 7 bases. The TCR originated in a man aged 45-65 years with acute or convalescent COVID-19. Sample: peripheral blood. The DNA of the CDR3 is TGTGCCATCAGGTTGGGGACAGACTCTGGAAACACCATATATTTT. This translates into CAIRLGTDSGNTIYF.